The 5 T cell receptor beta chains listed next were all sequenced from one sample in a study of identifying expanded T cells in peripheral blood (dated by TCRdb to about 2019). The receptor library was made with the immunoSEQ multiplex PCR assay. Entries here come from immuneACCESS through TCRdb and include only in-frame sequences with V and J called. Some clones fail to appear in such tables; in the studies checked, an unresolved V gene covers under half of the shortfall, and the cause of the remainder is unknown. Present in this sample are around 66,000 clones, about 90% of which were seen just once. The ten biggest clones cover about 4.5% of the sample. Sequencing was carried out using blood. The receptors were sampled from a person aged 18 to 75 in good health.

In nucleotides, the CDR3 is TGTGCCAGCAGAACAGGGAGCTATCCCTACGAGCAGTACTTC. Translation: CASRTGSYPYEQYF. The chain has TRBV28 and TRBJ2-7; possible D gene TRBD1, 6 bases. Germline CDR1 MDHEN, CDR2 SYDVKM. The CDR3 has 14 amino acids. The germline V and J ends were trimmed by 6 bases and 2 bases, with 14 bases remaining between them.

The chain couples TRBV9 to TRBJ2-1; 10 nucleotides align to TRBD1. CDR3 size: 14 residues. Germline CDR1 is SGDLS and CDR2 is YYNGEE. Germline trimming cut 3 bases from V and 8 bases from J; bases unmatched to any gene: 5. CDR3 residues: CASSARDRGDEQFF. DNA of the CDR3: TGTGCCAGCAGCGCCCGGGACAGGGGTGATGAGCAGTTCTTC.

The chain links TRBV27 to TRBJ2-7, with 7 positions matching TRBD1. Germline trimming cut 3 bases from V and 4 bases from J; bases unmatched to any gene: 3. The germline CDR1 and CDR2 sequences are MNHEY and SMNVEV (reference sequence). The CDR3 sequence is 13 residues long. The CDR3 loop reads CASSLTTGYEQYF. DNA for the CDR3: TGTGCCAGCAGTTTGACGACAGGGTACGAGCAGTACTTC.

The gene calls are TRBV27 and TRBJ2-7, with 7 positions matching TRBD1. This CDR3 has 15 amino acids. J lost 2 bases, V lost 5 bases, and 9 bases had no gene match. Germline V CDR1 and CDR2: MNHEY, SMNVEV (reference sequence). CDR3 sequence (DNA): TGTGCCAGCAGTGGCACAGGGGTGCTACCCTACGAGCAGTACTTC. Translated: CASSGTGVLPYEQYF.

The V and J genes are TRBV2 and TRBJ2-2; D may be TRBD1 (7 bases). There are 15 residues in the CDR3. The germline V and J ends were trimmed by 6 bases and 3 bases, with 14 bases remaining between them. Per the germline V gene, CDR1 is SNHLY and CDR2 is FYNNEI. The CDR3: CASRKEGADTGELFF. As DNA, the CDR3 is TGTGCCAGCAGAAAGGAGGGGGCGGACACCGGGGAGCTGTTTTTT.